This is a list of T cell receptor beta chains from one sample in a study of regulatory T cells in long-lasting Graves disease. TCRdb passed the multiplex PCR reads through MiXCR, listing each CDR3 protein once. The data hold about 240,000 distinct CDR3 sequences, with around 20% observed a single time. The source was peripheral blood mononuclear cells (PBMCs), collected at new diagnosis, from a patient treated with antithyroid drugs. The receptors stem from a female donor with Graves disease. CDR3s leave out the opening cysteine and the closing phenylalanine or tryptophan.

TRBV27	ASSFLGLAGDTQY
TRBV29-1	SVEVGGQGVGYVYEQY
TRBV5-6	ASSLEEARGWADTQY
TRBV5-1	ASSSDGNYGHT
TRBV5-1	ASSSTSGSNEQF
TRBV4-3	ASSQERLDTQY
TRBV18	ASSPRGGTEAF
TRBV7-6	ASSLQQGSYEQY
TRBV6-1	ARQTRQGACTDTQY
TRBV24-1	ATSGSLSPEFQYNEQF
TRBV3-1	ASSQGNTQGEVQPQH
TRBV11-2	ASSRDYTDTQY
TRBV20-1	SARSGGNTGELF
TRBV2	ASSAYGTDLGEQY
TRBV6-5	ASSYYRTEQNTEAF
TRBV5-1	ASSFPGINTEAF
TRBV4-3	ASSQGISASGRDNEQF
TRBV2	ASSGNGERF
TRBV5-4	ASSLPGTRGYT
TRBV11-2	ASSLGGGDFYEQY
TRBV20-1	SARALAGVYNEQF
TRBV15	ATSRTSGSAQETQY
TRBV12-3/TRBV12-4	ASSLGLQSNQPQH
TRBV6-1	ASSPGNTNQPQH
TRBV4-3	ASSQDMANTGELF
TRBV5-5	ASSWSSGSLADTQY
TRBV7-9	ASSTGEQPQH
TRBV29-1	SAREGEGSEAF
TRBV7-8	ASSLMRDSRYGYT
TRBV3-1	ASSPGLAYYEQY
TRBV20-1	SARASSGYEQY
TRBV28	ASSQRTEKLF
TRBV28	ASSSPGEKLF
TRBV20-1	SARVSRTGGGSNYGYT
TRBV7-2	ASSLDPGDQPQH
TRBV2	ASSQGAGADTQY
TRBV9	ASEGRAPTGELF
TRBV19	ASSPRTGLVNQPQH
TRBV9	ASSVSVGYGTTEAF
TRBV12-3/TRBV12-4	ASTISGNTIY
TRBV20-1	SAHGGVYEQY
TRBV5-5	ASSITAQGPQY
TRBV7-8	ASSSDGISGANVLT
TRBV6-1	ASRQGLGYT
TRBV7-9	ASSLVGKTNEKLF
TRBV11-2	ASSLEAADTQY
TRBV13	ASSKSSSTDTQY